This T cell receptor (beta chain) is from a study of cytomegalovirus exposure and HLA in healthy donors. Broader study findings: CMV antigen specificity was confirmed in vitro for a few CMV-associated chains. Generally TCR sequences proved uncommon, though certain public TCRs appeared in numerous donors. The classifier, whose performance was assessed in both the original and validation cohorts, reportedly diagnosed cytomegalovirus status with high specificity and sensitivity.

The CDR3 spans 15 residues. The germline V and J ends were trimmed by 4 bases and 0 bases, with 11 bases remaining between them. Germline V CDR1 and CDR2: SGHTA, FQGTGA. Both 60 Vbeta primers and 13 Jbeta primers went into the PCR. In the original processing: Some 11 million of the 80 million or so unique TCR beta chains counted in a later analysis were shared. The protocol was immunoSEQ multiplex PCR, while the TCRdb copy is restricted to in-frame clones and leaves out a portion. That table gives V, J and clone size, and the DNA gave D and trimming. The data hold under 200,000 clones, with around four fifths observed a single time. The table lists this clone with a count of one. Its specificity is unknown.

This clonotype originated in a female donor in good health and CMV-seronegative. The specimen sequenced was PBMCs. V usage is TRBV7-3 and J usage is TRBJ2-3; D call uncertain. The CDR3 bases are TGTGCCAGCAGCTCCCCGGCAGGAAGCACAGATACGCAGTATTTT. This encodes CASSSPAGSTDTQYF.